This entry lists 25 T cell receptor beta chains sequenced from one sample in a study of blood T cell repertoires in COVID-19. Here immunoSEQ multiplex PCR was the method, and the copy in TCRdb shows in-frame clones only, minus some. The repertoire holds 200,000 to 250,000 clones, with around 88% as singletons. The material sequenced was peripheral blood. All receptors derive from a man aged 80 or over with acute or convalescent COVID-19.

V usage is TRBV4-1 and J usage is TRBJ2-7; 7 bases match TRBD2. The germline CDR1 and CDR2 sequences are MGHRA and YSYEKL. The CDR3 covers 14 residues. After removal of 4 bases from V and 2 bases from J, the junction contained 5 bases not matched to a gene. CDR3 protein: CASSPGGSAYEQYF. The CDR3 nucleotides read TGCGCCAGCAGCCCCGGGGGGTCCGCCTACGAGCAGTACTTC.

The sample holds one count of this clone. The chain joins TRBV7-8 to TRBJ2-7, with a weak D call TRBD2 (6 bases). This CDR3 contains 16 residues. Germline lookup yields CDR1 SGHVS and CDR2 FQNEAQ. The germline V and J ends were trimmed by 3 bases and 3 bases, with 18 bases remaining between them. DNA of the CDR3: TGTGCCAGCAGCTTCGACACGACTAGTTTGGTCTACGAGCAGTACTTC. Translated, it gives CASSFDTTSLVYEQYF.

The rearrangement links TRBV28 to TRBJ1-3; 11 positions agree with TRBD1. The CDR3 spans 17 residues. The germline V gene encodes CDR1 MDHEN and CDR2 SYDVKM. The V segment lost 3 bases and the J segment 0 bases; nucleotides outside the gene matches: 4. CDR3 sequence reads: CASSLRTGGGSGNTIYF. The DNA for the CDR3 is TGTGCCAGCAGTTTGAGGACAGGGGGCGGCTCTGGAAACACCATATATTTT.

The rearrangement links TRBV5-1 to TRBJ2-5; possibly TRBD2 for D (8 bases). V dropped 4 bases and J dropped 2 bases, with 15 bases sitting between them. CDR1 and CDR2 from the germline V gene are SGHRS and YFSETQ. This CDR3 has 15 residues. CDR3 protein: CASSEGAGGQETQYF. The CDR3 DNA follows: TGCGCCAGCAGCGAGGGGGCGGGAGGACAAGAGACCCAGTACTTC.

V is TRBV12-3 or TRBV12-4 and J is TRBJ1-5; maybe TRBD1 (5 bases). The CDR3 runs to 13 residues. Trimming took 7 bases from V and 7 from J, leaving 14 bases between them. The CDR3 DNA sequence: TGTGCCAGCATCCTGGGGGGGAGCCAGCCCCAGCATTTT. Translating gives CASILGGSQPQHF.

J is TRBJ2-5 and V is TRBV28; 10 nucleotides align to TRBD2. The CDR3 is 15 amino acids. Germline V CDR1 and CDR2: MDHEN, SYDVKM. Trimming took 5 bases from V and 5 from J; bases not matched to a gene: 8. The CDR3 DNA reads as TGTGCCAGCAGTCCATTAGCGGGAGGAGGGGAGACCCAGTACTTC. Its translation: CASSPLAGGGETQYF.

This rearrangement joins TRBV9 to TRBJ1-1, with D tentatively TRBD1 (5 bases). The CDR3 length is 15 residues. Germline CDR1 and CDR2: SGDLS and YYNGEE. V lost 0 bases and J lost 2, with 11 bases in between. In nucleotides, the CDR3 is TGTGCCAGCAGCGTAGCTGCAGGGCGAAACACTGAAGCTTTCTTT. Residues: CASSVAAGRNTEAFF.

The chain links TRBV5-4 to TRBJ2-2; D unresolved. This CDR3 spans 15 amino acids. CDR1 SGHNT and CDR2 YYREEE come from the germline V gene (reference sequence). Trimming stripped 4 bases from V and 1 base from J, with 11 bases between. The CDR3 DNA sequence: TGTGCCAGCAGCCCGTTGACAAAGAACACCGGGGAGCTGTTTTTT. Translating it yields CASSPLTKNTGELFF.

The gene calls are TRBV5-1 and TRBJ2-1; 13 positions agree with TRBD2. V lost 6 bases to trimming and J lost 4 bases; unmatched junction nucleotides: 7. CDR3 size: 16 residues. Germline V gene lookup returns CDR1 SGHRS and CDR2 YFSETQ. The CDR3 DNA reads as TGCGCCAGCACCTACACGACTAGCGGGAGGTACAATGAGCAGTTCTTC. Its protein is CASTYTTSGRYNEQFF.

This rearrangement joins TRBV14 to TRBJ2-3; D is possibly TRBD2 (6 bases). V gave up 0 bases and J gave up 0 bases, with 16 bases separating them. Germline V gene lookup returns CDR1 SGHDN and CDR2 FVKESK. This CDR3 spans 18 amino acids. CDR3 sequence (DNA): TGTGCCAGCAGCCAAGATTCGCGCGGGACTTATAGCACAGATACGCAGTATTTT. Its protein is CASSQDSRGTYSTDTQYF.

J is TRBJ2-1 and V is TRBV5-5, with D perhaps matching TRBD1 (5 bases). The V gene's germline CDR1 is SGHKS and CDR2 YYEKEE (reference sequence). This CDR3 contains 16 residues. Trimming removed 0 bases from V and 3 bases from J, with 13 bases in between. The chain's CDR3 is CASSLASQVSYNEQFF. DNA for the CDR3: TGTGCCAGCAGCTTGGCTTCACAGGTCAGCTACAATGAGCAGTTCTTC. The full variable domain, in which reference TRBV5-5 and TRBJ2-1 provide the parts outside the CDR3, is DAGVTQSPTHLIKTRGQQVTLRCSPISGHKSVSWYQQVLGQGPQFIFQYYEKEERGRGNFPDRFSARQFPNYSSELNVNALLLGDSALYLCASSLASQVSYNEQFFGPGTRLTVL.

The V call is TRBV11-3, the J call TRBJ1-4, with D perhaps matching TRBD1 (5 bases). Germline V CDR1 and CDR2: SGHNT, YENEEA. The CDR3 totals 15 residues. V was clipped by 5 bases and J by 4 bases, with 14 bases between them. This CDR3 is CASSLPTAYNEKLFF. DNA of the CDR3: TGTGCCAGCAGCCTCCCGACAGCCTATAATGAAAAACTGTTTTTT.

This clone was counted only a few times. The rearrangement links TRBV5-1 to TRBJ1-4, with TRBD1 matching 7 bases. The germline gives CDR1 SGHRS, CDR2 YFSETQ. This CDR3 comprises 15 residues. V lost 4 bases and J lost 5; bases outside the gene matches: 8. The CDR3 coding sequence is TGCGCCAGCAGCCGGCAGGGGGGATTAAATGAAAAACTGTTTTTT. This gives the protein CASSRQGGLNEKLFF.

Only a few counts were recorded for this clone. This rearrangement joins TRBV11-2 to TRBJ2-7; 7 bases line up with TRBD1. The V gene end was trimmed by 5 bases and the J gene end by 6 bases; junction bases not matched to a gene: 10. The CDR3 length is 14 residues. Germline V gene lookup returns CDR1 SGHAT and CDR2 FQNNGV. The CDR3 protein is CASSLLTGAGEQYF. The DNA of the CDR3 is TGTGCCAGCAGCCTACTCACAGGGGCGGGCGAGCAGTACTTC.

There are a few counts of this clone. The same CDR3 can be traced to other DNA sequences in this sample. The V call is TRBV5-4, the J call TRBJ1-1; tentative D call: TRBD1 (6 bases). This CDR3 has 14 residues. Germline values: CDR1 SGHNT, CDR2 YYREEE (reference sequence). V was trimmed by 3 bases and J by 0 bases, leaving 9 bases between them. CDR3 nucleotides: TGTGCCAGCAGCTCGGGACATATGAACACTGAAGCTTTCTTT. This sequence encodes CASSSGHMNTEAFF.

There are a few counts of this clone. The gene calls are TRBV7-2 and TRBJ1-5; TRBD1 matches at 8 bases. Germline CDR1 SGHTA, CDR2 FQGNSA. The J segment lost 4 bases and the V segment lost 5 bases, leaving 4 bases of the junction unmatched. There are 14 residues in the CDR3. The CDR3 here is CASSQGQVNQPQHF. CDR3 nucleotide sequence: TGTGCCAGCAGCCAGGGACAGGTAAATCAGCCCCAGCATTTT. Based on the CDR3 plus reference TRBV7-2 and TRBJ1-5, the full variable domain is GAGVSQSPSNKVTEKGKDVELRCDPISGHTALYWYRQSLGQGLEFLIYFQGNSAPDKSGLPSDRFSAERTGGSVSTLTIQRTQQEDSAVYLCASSQGQVNQPQHFGDGTRLSIL.

Details on this clone: The same CDR3 is also encoded by other DNA sequences in this sample. J is TRBJ2-1 and V is TRBV6-5; D may be TRBD2 (5 bases). The CDR3 has 13 amino acids. CDR1 and CDR2 from the germline V gene are MNHEY and SVGAGI. Deletions cut 6 bases from V and 4 bases from J, with 10 bases between. The CDR3 loop is CASRGGQYNEQFF. In DNA form, the CDR3 reads TGTGCCAGCAGAGGAGGCCAGTACAATGAGCAGTTCTTC.

This clone was counted a few times. J is TRBJ1-5 and V is TRBV19; unclear D gene. Germline CDR1 and CDR2: LNHDA and SQIVND (reference sequence). V dropped 1 base and J dropped 2 bases, with 9 bases sitting between them. CDR3 length: 15 residues. CDR3 loop: CASSIAGFGNQPQHF. The CDR3 nucleotides read TGTGCCAGTAGTATAGCCGGGTTTGGCAATCAGCCCCAGCATTTT.

The chain carries TRBV7-9 and TRBJ1-5, with D maybe TRBD1 (6 bases). The CDR3 extends over 15 amino acids. Germline V gene lookup returns CDR1 SEHNR and CDR2 FQNEAQ (reference sequence). Deletions cut 3 bases from V and 0 bases from J, with 9 bases between. Here the CDR3 DNA reads TGTGCCAGCAGCTTGCAGGGGAATAGCAATCAGCCCCAGCATTTT. Translating it yields CASSLQGNSNQPQHF.

The rearrangement links TRBV1 to TRBJ2-4; the table's D call, TRBD2, was not checked against the DNA. TRBV1 is a pseudogene. CDR3 length: 17 amino acids. The CDR3 protein is CTSSQAPTSGAKNIQYF. The CDR3, as DNA: TGCACCAGCAGCCAAGCTCCTACTAGCGGGGCCAAAAACATTCAGTACTTC.

The chain combines TRBV5-4 with TRBJ1-2; TRBD1 matches 9 bases. The CDR3 has 14 residues. Germline-derived CDR1 and CDR2 are SGHNT and YYREEE (reference sequence). Trimming took 0 bases from V and 7 from J; bases not matched to a gene: 4. CDR3 coding DNA: TGTGCCAGCAGCTTGGAACAGGGGGCGGGTGGCTACACCTTC. Its protein is CASSLEQGAGGYTF.

The sample holds a few counts of this clone. This sequence joins TRBV6-1 and TRBJ1-3, with 8 bases fitting TRBD1. V trimming: 3 bases; J trimming: 2 bases; junction bases outside the gene matches: 12. The V gene's germline CDR1 is MNHNS and CDR2 SASEGT. The CDR3 contains 18 residues. DNA of the CDR3: TGTGCCAGCAGTGAGTTCAACCAGGGGGCGATAGCTGGAAACACCATATATTTT. As protein: CASSEFNQGAIAGNTIYF.

The rearrangement uses TRBV6-5 and TRBJ2-5, with 8 bases identical to TRBD1. Germline trimming cut 6 bases from V and 3 bases from J; bases unmatched to any gene: 6. Germline-derived CDR1 and CDR2 are MNHEY and SVGAGI. This CDR3 is 14 amino acids long. CDR3 DNA sequence: TGTGCCAGCAGACGGGGACAGGTGAAAGAGACCCAGTACTTC. Translating it yields CASRRGQVKETQYF.

The V gene is TRBV7-3, the J gene TRBJ2-5, with D tentatively TRBD2 (5 bases). V was trimmed by 4 bases and J by 4 bases, leaving 22 bases between them. Germline CDR1 SGHTA, CDR2 FQGTGA. The CDR3 length is 17 residues. The CDR3 reads CASSSLTGVQEGETQYF. In DNA, the CDR3 is TGTGCCAGCAGCTCCCTGACCGGGGTCCAGGAAGGAGAGACCCAGTACTTC.

The chain combines TRBV29-1 with TRBJ1-4; a possible D gene is TRBD1 (5 bases). Germline CDR1 is SQVTM and CDR2 is ANQGSEA. V shed 7 bases and J shed 4 bases, with 13 bases lying between them. This CDR3 comprises 13 residues. The DNA for the CDR3 is TGCAGCGCAGTGAGAGACAGTAATGAAAAACTGTTTTTT. It specifies CSAVRDSNEKLFF.